This T cell receptor beta chain came from a study of cytomegalovirus exposure and HLA in healthy donors listed by TCRdb under 2017. Context from the whole study: According to a later analysis, the 110 or so validation repertoires were produced on the same platform as the 666 repertoires of the first cohort. In addition to the first cohort of approximately 650 subjects, a separate validation cohort of some 120 different subjects was used. To predict cytomegalovirus infection status, the study brought together high-throughput TCR immunosequencing, statistical association of individual TCRs with disease status, and machine learning. The aim of the study was to test whether cataloging public T cell receptors could identify signatures of past pathogen exposure.

What the research found in general, with its limitations: While some public TCRs were present in many individuals, most TCR sequences turned up only very rarely across donors. A later analysis lacked HLA typing for the validation cohort, so it scored co-occurrence in that cohort across all 120 repertoires. Of the cluster scores, around 95% were above 0 in a later analysis, which found that TCRs clustered in the first cohort also tended to co-occur in the 95 to 150 validation repertoires. Cytomegalovirus status was reported to be diagnosed by the classifier with high specificity and sensitivity in both the original and validation cohorts. In vitro tests confirmed that a few of the cytomegalovirus-associated TCR beta chains recognize cytomegalovirus antigens. According to the authors, the approach could potentially be generalized to other disease states and immunological phenotypes. A total of 150 to 200 TCR beta chains were listed by the study as associated with cytomegalovirus.

The donors were included in the validation cohort of 100 to 150 subjects, a group kept apart from the roughly 670-subject first cohort. Between the V and J ends, shortened by 4 bases and 3 bases respectively, the junction contains 12 bases. Counted from cysteine to phenylalanine, this CDR3 has 14 amino acids. Of all the DNA, just the CDR3 is kept, 42 bases in frame from base 1. CDR1 and CDR2, per the germline V gene (reference sequence), are SEHNR and FQNEAQ. In the case of this clone: The antigen it recognizes is unknown. There are no base qualities to consult, and no much larger clone falls within one base.

Libraries were built with the immunoSEQ multiplex PCR assay. Concerning the study's data processing: A statistical classification framework was built to diagnose cytomegalovirus status from the catalog of TCR beta chain sequences. TCRdb retrieved this table from immuneACCESS and kept in-frame rearrangements only. Not all clones are present; in checked studies, unresolved V genes account for under half, and no reason is known for the remainder. That table supplies the V and J calls and clone size; D and trimming were determined from the DNA. The sample profile shows about 54,000 clones; over 85% of them were found once. The ten biggest clones cover around 8.4% of the sample.

The origin of this receptor is a woman in her late teens or twenties in good health and CMV-seropositive. Recombination connected TRBV7-9 to TRBJ1-1; 5 matching bases give a weak D call of TRBD1. The specimen sequenced was PBMCs. The DNA sequence reads TGTGCCAGCAGCTCCGGGACTCCGGACACTGAAGCTTTCTTT. Translation gives CASSSGTPDTEAFF.